The text below deals with one TCR beta chain. The CDR3 extends over 14 amino acids. V shed 3 bases and J shed 8 bases, with 14 bases lying between them. The record originates from a study of T cells in Graves' hyperthyroidism and ophthalmopathy. The investigators amplified TCR beta CDR3 regions from RNA transcripts. First-round RT-PCR targeting the TCR CDR3 was performed with the HTBI primer set. TCRdb reprocessed the multiplex PCR reads via MiXCR and lists one record per CDR3 protein. Here the sample spans 350,000 or so distinct CDR3 sequences, roughly 20% being singletons. The chain combines TRBV12-3 or TRBV12-4 with TRBJ2-1, with a weak D call TRBD1 (6 bases). Sequencing used blood. The receptor comes from a woman in her fifties or sixties with Graves' hyperthyroidism. CDR3 sequence (DNA): TGTGCCAGCAGTTTCGAAGGGGACACGGATGAGCAGTTCTTC. Protein sequence: CASSFEGDTDEQFF.